This T cell receptor beta chain was obtained from a study of CD4 T cells in relation to SARS-CoV-2 and coronaviruses. Study-wide background: After less than eleven days of antigen culture, PBMC TCR beta CDR3s were sequenced.

The CDR3 totals 14 residues. V shed 4 bases and J shed 4 bases, with 10 bases lying between them. Germline assignment: CDR1 SGHDN and CDR2 FVKESK. Points on this clone: Its antigen is as yet unknown.

The unexposed donors gave CD4+ T cells in about 2010-2018, prior to COVID-19. The cells were cultured for 9 to 11 days before CD4+ T cells were isolated. PBMCs were plated at two million per well in IL-2-containing medium. The assay was immunoSEQ multiplex PCR, and TCRdb's table has in-frame clones only and misses some. The data hold some 30,000 clones, with 70% to 80% observed a single time. Study outcomes and limitations: Crossreactive clones expanded significantly less to SARS-CoV-2 than monoreactive clones.

Sequencing was performed on CD4+ T cells from PBMCs, cultured in vitro. The receptor was isolated from a human donor in good health. This chain joins TRBV14 and TRBJ2-2, with TRBD2 as a possible D gene (6 bases). This CDR3 reads CASSPTRGTGELFF. CDR3 nucleotides: TGTGCCAGCAGCCCCACGCGGGGCACCGGGGAGCTGTTTTTT.